One and the same sample provided the 27 T cell receptor beta chains below, sequenced in a study of OX40 agonist ivuxolimab in advanced cancers. Libraries were prepared by immunoSEQ multiplex PCR; TCRdb keeps only in-frame clonotypes and omits some of them. The table lists about 35,000 clones, around four fifths of them singletons. The specimen comprised CD4+ or CD8+ T cells sorted from blood, sampled in a trial of the OX40 agonist ivuxolimab. Every receptor here comes from an adult with an advanced solid tumor such as melanoma, head and neck, liver or kidney cancer.

This chain connects TRBV30 to TRBJ1-1; TRBD1 matches at 7 bases. J was trimmed by 5 bases and V by 2 bases; bases with no gene match: 8. This CDR3 has 14 residues. Germline assignment: CDR1 GTSNPN and CDR2 SVGIG (reference sequence). The CDR3 DNA follows: TGTGCCTGGAGTAGAGGGGGCGCAGGGACTGAAGCTTTCTTT. Its protein product is CAWSRGGAGTEAFF.

The gene calls are TRBV27 and TRBJ1-6; a weak D match, TRBD1 (5 bases). The CDR3 totals 14 residues. The germline V gene encodes CDR1 MNHEY and CDR2 SMNVEV (reference sequence). V lost 4 bases and J 7 bases, leaving 11 bases between the germline ends. Here the CDR3 reads CASSSGDGNSPLHF. The CDR3 DNA reads as TGTGCCAGCAGTTCTGGGGACGGAAATTCACCCCTCCACTTT.

The chain's CDR3 is CASQGSYEQYF. In nucleotides, the CDR3 is TGCGCCAGCCAGGGGTCCTACGAGCAGTACTTC. The V call is TRBV4-1, the J call TRBJ2-7; tentative D call: TRBD1 (6 bases). The CDR3 spans 11 residues. V shed 8 bases and J shed 1 base, with 6 bases lying between them. In germline, CDR1 is MGHRA, CDR2 YSYEKL.

The chain is built from TRBV7-6 and TRBJ1-1; no firm D call. The germline V gene encodes CDR1 SGHVS and CDR2 FNYEAQ. This CDR3 has 13 amino acids. V was cut by 5 bases and J by 1 base, with 8 bases left in between. Written as DNA, the CDR3 is TGTGCCAGCAGCCCCACAGCGAACACTGAAGCTTTCTTT. Its protein product is CASSPTANTEAFF.

There are many counts of this clone. The chain links TRBV5-1 to TRBJ2-1; D uncertain. Germline assignment: CDR1 SGHRS and CDR2 YFSETQ. The CDR3 loop spans 12 amino acids. V lost 2 bases and J 9 bases, leaving 9 bases between the germline ends. The CDR3 DNA reads as TGCGCCAGCAGCTTTCAACGGCGTGAGCAGTTCTTC. Translated, it gives CASSFQRREQFF.

This clone was recorded once. V is TRBV11-3 and J is TRBJ2-5; D gene ambiguous. The CDR3 spans 13 residues. The V end was cut by 5 bases, the J end by 3 bases, with 10 bases between. Germline V lookup: CDR1 SGHNT, CDR2 YENEEA. The CDR3 sequence is CASSKYRKETQYF. CDR3 DNA: TGTGCCAGCAGCAAATACCGAAAAGAGACCCAGTACTTC.

CDR3 in DNA: TGTGCCAGCAGTCCCGCTGGGGACCTCAAATTCGGGACCGATGGTTCCGAGCAGTACTTC. Residues: CASSPAGDLKFGTDGSEQYF. The chain recombines TRBV27 with TRBJ2-7; D may correspond to TRBD1 or TRBD2 (5 bases each). The germline V gene has CDR1 MNHEY and CDR2 SMNVEV (reference sequence). V dropped 5 bases and J dropped 6 bases, with 35 bases sitting between them. The CDR3 covers 20 residues.

The chain uses TRBV4-1 and TRBJ1-1; 7 bases map to TRBD1. V lost 0 bases and J lost 10; bases outside the gene matches: 17. Germline V gene sequence: CDR1 MGHRA, CDR2 YSYEKL. This CDR3 comprises 17 residues. CDR3 DNA sequence: TGCGCCAGCAGCCAAGATTTGGGGTCCGACAGGGCCCAGGGAGCTTTCTTT. It yields the protein CASSQDLGSDRAQGAFF.

The V and J genes are TRBV29-1 and TRBJ1-2, with D possibly matching TRBD1 (5 bases). V was pared by 6 bases and J by 8 bases, with 25 bases between. CDR1 and CDR2 (germline): SQVTM, ANQGSEA. This CDR3 spans 15 amino acids. CDR3 coding DNA: TGCAGCGTGCAAGTGTACGGGACGCCATATGAGGGCTACACCTTC. Translation gives CSVQVYGTPYEGYTF.

The count of this clone is one. The chain uses TRBV6-5 and TRBJ2-5; perhaps TRBD1 as D (5 bases). Germline CDR1 reads MNHEY; CDR2 reads SVGAGI. The CDR3 runs to 13 residues. V lost 5 bases and J 4 bases, leaving 11 bases between the germline ends. CDR3 sequence: CASSPDSPETQYF. The CDR3 DNA reads as TGTGCCAGCAGTCCCGACAGCCCAGAGACCCAGTACTTC.

The rearrangement joins TRBV30 to TRBJ2-5, with 12 bases fitting TRBD2. Germline CDR1 is GTSNPN and CDR2 is SVGIG (reference sequence). There are 15 residues in the CDR3. J was trimmed by 5 bases and V by 5 bases; bases with no gene match: 9. CDR3 sequence reads: CAWQTSGSLRETQYF. The CDR3 nucleotides are TGTGCCTGGCAGACTAGCGGGAGCCTTCGGGAGACCCAGTACTTC.

This clone was observed a handful of times. The gene calls are TRBV18 and TRBJ1-3; 9 bases line up with TRBD1. V shed 3 bases and J 4 bases; nucleotides not matched to a gene: 4. Germline-derived CDR1 and CDR2 are KGHSH and LQKENI. This CDR3 is built from 15 residues. The CDR3, as DNA: TGTGCCAGCTCACCGGGACAGGGAGGCGGAAACACCATATATTTT. Protein sequence: CASSPGQGGGNTIYF.

This clone was counted a few times. This chain links TRBV19 with TRBJ1-1, with D perhaps matching TRBD1 (5 bases). V was shortened by 4 bases and J by 2 bases, with 11 bases between the two germline ends. Looked up from germline, CDR1 is LNHDA and CDR2 is SQIVND (reference sequence). This CDR3 is 14 amino acids long. This chain's CDR3 is CASSTGGANTEAFF. The CDR3, as DNA: TGTGCCAGTAGTACCGGAGGGGCCAACACTGAAGCTTTCTTT. The entire variable domain, with the rest obtained from reference TRBV19 and TRBJ1-1, is as follows: DGGITQSPKYLFRKEGQNVTLSCEQNLNHDAMYWYRQDPGQGLRLIYYSQIVNDFQKGDIAEGYSVSREKKESFPLTVTSAQKNPTAFYLCASSTGGANTEAFFGQGTRLTVV.

The chain employs TRBV7-8 and TRBJ2-2; 7 nucleotides agree with TRBD1. Trimming removed 5 bases from V and 4 bases from J; junction bases left unmatched: 10. Per the germline V gene, CDR1 is SGHVS and CDR2 is FQNEAQ. The CDR3 contains 16 residues. The CDR3 is CASSPPQGQPTGELFF. The CDR3, as DNA: TGTGCCAGCAGCCCGCCACAGGGGCAACCCACCGGGGAGCTGTTTTTT.

The rearrangement links TRBV19 to TRBJ2-7; D ambiguous. The CDR3 is 16 amino acids. Germline CDR1 is LNHDA and CDR2 is SQIVND (reference sequence). Trimming removed 0 bases from V and 0 bases from J, with 12 bases in between. This chain's CDR3 is CASSIEAGLYSYEQYF. CDR3 DNA sequence: TGTGCCAGTAGTATAGAAGCAGGTTTGTACTCCTACGAGCAGTACTTC. Based on the CDR3 plus reference TRBV19 and TRBJ2-7, the full variable domain is DGGITQSPKYLFRKEGQNVTLSCEQNLNHDAMYWYRQDPGQGLRLIYYSQIVNDFQKGDIAEGYSVSREKKESFPLTVTSAQKNPTAFYLCASSIEAGLYSYEQYFGPGTRLTVT.

CDR3 DNA sequence: TGTGCCAGCAGCGTATTATCGAGGGACAGGGAGACCCAGTACTTC. This gives the protein CASSVLSRDRETQYF. The chain couples TRBV9 to TRBJ2-5; 8 positions agree with TRBD1. Per germline, CDR1 SGDLS and CDR2 YYNGEE. The CDR3 consists of 15 residues. With V trimmed by 1 base and J by 5 bases, 7 bases remained unmatched.

This clone is labeled medium-sized (0.01 to 0.1%). This chain uses TRBV6-4 with TRBJ2-1, with D perhaps TRBD2 (6 bases). V gave up 3 bases and J gave up 7 bases, with 16 bases separating them. Per germline, CDR1 MRHNA and CDR2 SNTAGT. CDR3 length: 15 amino acids. CDR3 nucleotides: TGTGCCAGCAGTGAAGAAGACGGGAGTGGGAATGAGCAGTTCTTC. The encoded protein is CASSEEDGSGNEQFF.

V and J are TRBV11-3 and TRBJ2-5, with TRBD2 as a possible D gene (6 bases). Trimming pared 5 bases from V and 5 bases from J, leaving 12 bases between. The CDR3 is 13 amino acids. Germline-derived CDR1 and CDR2 are SGHNT and YENEEA. For the CDR3, the DNA is TGTGCCAGCAGCCAGATGGGGAGGGAGACCCAGTACTTC. It specifies CASSQMGRETQYF.

This rearrangement joins TRBV11-2 to TRBJ1-2; no reliable D call. The germline V gene encodes CDR1 SGHAT and CDR2 FQNNGV. This CDR3 is 15 amino acids long. V lost 3 bases, J lost 0 bases, and 11 bases lay in between. This chain's CDR3 is CASSFMAAANYGYTF. The CDR3 coding sequence is TGTGCCAGCAGCTTTATGGCCGCAGCTAACTATGGCTACACCTTC. The complete variable domain, with remaining parts taken from reference TRBV11-2 and TRBJ1-2, reads EAGVAQSPRYKIIEKRQSVAFWCNPISGHATLYWYQQILGQGPKLLIQFQNNGVVDDSQLPKDRFSAERLKGVDSTLKIQPAKLEDSAVYLCASSFMAAANYGYTFGSGTRLTVV.

This clone has just one count. The CDR3 here is CASSHRDRQETQYF. For the CDR3, the DNA is TGTGCCAGCAGCCATAGAGACAGACAAGAGACCCAGTACTTC. The rearrangement links TRBV7-9 to TRBJ2-5; tentative D call: TRBD1 (5 bases). Looked up from germline, CDR1 is SEHNR and CDR2 is FQNEAQ (reference sequence). CDR3 length equals 14 residues. V lost 5 bases and J lost 2, with 12 bases in between.

The J gene is TRBJ1-1, the V gene TRBV7-9; D ambiguous. This CDR3 comprises 13 residues. V was cut by 0 bases and J by 8 bases, with 10 bases left in between. In germline, CDR1 is SEHNR, CDR2 FQNEAQ (reference sequence). The chain's CDR3 is CASSLADTVEAFF. DNA of the CDR3: TGTGCCAGCAGCTTAGCCGATACAGTCGAAGCTTTCTTT.

The sample holds one count of this clone. The CDR3 region is CASSFTPGGGHTGELFF. CDR3 DNA: TGCGCCAGCAGCTTTACTCCAGGGGGCGGTCACACCGGGGAGCTGTTTTTT. The chain carries TRBV5-1 and TRBJ2-2, with 8 bases identical to TRBD1. From germline, CDR1 is SGHRS and CDR2 YFSETQ. V shed 2 bases and J 3 bases; nucleotides not matched to a gene: 9. The CDR3 consists of 17 residues.

This clone was seen a single time. This chain connects TRBV27 to TRBJ2-7; the match to TRBD1 covers 10 bases. Losses at the gene ends were 5 bases for V and 1 base for J; bases not matched to a gene: 8. There are 16 residues in the CDR3. Germline V gene lookup returns CDR1 MNHEY and CDR2 SMNVEV (reference sequence). For the CDR3, the DNA is TGTGCCAGCAGTCAAAACCCGGGACAGGGGTCCTACGAGCAGTACTTC. Amino acids: CASSQNPGQGSYEQYF.

The chain carries TRBV28 and TRBJ2-3, with TRBD2 as a possible D gene (6 bases). Trimming stripped 5 bases from V and 5 bases from J, with 14 bases between. The CDR3 consists of 14 residues. Germline V CDR1 and CDR2: MDHEN, SYDVKM. CDR3 sequence: CASSRDSPGDTQYF. Written as DNA, the CDR3 is TGTGCCAGCAGTCGGGACTCCCCAGGAGATACGCAGTATTTT.

The chain recombines TRBV6-5 with TRBJ2-3; D call uncertain. This CDR3 is 14 amino acids long. The V gene lost 0 bases and the J gene lost 3 bases, with 7 bases spanning the gap. CDR1 and CDR2 (germline): MNHEY, SVGAGI. CDR3 residues: CASSYSGLTDTQYF. CDR3 DNA: TGTGCCAGCAGTTACTCGGGTCTAACAGATACGCAGTATTTT.

This rearrangement joins TRBV5-8 to TRBJ2-6; a possible D gene is TRBD2 (7 bases). Germline CDR1 SGHTS, CDR2 YDEGEE. Trimming took off 5 bases at V and 0 bases at J, with 21 bases between the two ends. This CDR3 has 19 residues. This CDR3 reads CASRGFWEGTISGANVLTF. The CDR3 region has the DNA TGTGCCAGCAGAGGGTTCTGGGAGGGGACAATCTCTGGGGCCAACGTCCTGACTTTC.

The CDR3: CASSEQGATDEKLFF. The DNA for the CDR3 is TGTGCCAGCAGCGAACAGGGGGCCACGGATGAAAAACTGTTTTTT. This chain connects TRBV9 to TRBJ1-4; 9 bases line up with TRBD1. V gave up 3 bases and J gave up 6 bases; unmatched junction bases: 6. This CDR3 comprises 15 residues. CDR1 is SGDLS, CDR2 YYNGEE, per germline.